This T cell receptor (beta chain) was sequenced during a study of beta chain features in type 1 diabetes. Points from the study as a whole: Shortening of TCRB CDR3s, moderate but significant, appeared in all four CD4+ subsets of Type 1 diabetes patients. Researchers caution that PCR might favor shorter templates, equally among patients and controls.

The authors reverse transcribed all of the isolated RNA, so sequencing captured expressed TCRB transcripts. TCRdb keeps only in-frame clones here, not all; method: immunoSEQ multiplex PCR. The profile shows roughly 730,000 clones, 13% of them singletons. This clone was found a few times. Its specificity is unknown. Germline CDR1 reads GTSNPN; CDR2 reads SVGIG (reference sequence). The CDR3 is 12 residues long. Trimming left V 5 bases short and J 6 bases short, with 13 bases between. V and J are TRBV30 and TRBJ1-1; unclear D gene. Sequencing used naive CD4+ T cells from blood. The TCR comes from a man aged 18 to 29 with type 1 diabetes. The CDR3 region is CAWSYQWAEAFF. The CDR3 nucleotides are TGTGCCTGGTCGTATCAATGGGCTGAAGCTTTCTTT. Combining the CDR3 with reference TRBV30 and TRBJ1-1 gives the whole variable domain SQTIHQWPATLVQPVGSPLSLECTVEGTSNPNLYWYRQAAGRGLQLLFYSVGIGQISSEVPQNLSASRPQDRQFILSSKKLLLSDSGFYLCAWSYQWAEAFFGQGTRLTVV.